This TCR beta chain appears in the sequencing data of a study of tumor-infiltrating lymphocytes in primary liver carcinoma. The CDR3 runs to 14 residues. Germline trimming cut 4 bases from V and 5 bases from J; bases unmatched to any gene: 5. Germline V gene sequence: CDR1 SGHDT, CDR2 YYEEEE. This clonotype occurred a few times. A primer in the constant region served to generate TCR beta cDNA from around 500 ng of total RNA. Library construction for TCR beta comprised three nested multiplex PCR rounds performed with slightly modified ARM-PCR. A C-beta reverse primer and TRBV1-TRBV30 forward primers served in each of the first two PCR rounds, at about 10 cycles apiece. A single record per CDR3 protein comes from TCRdb applying MiXCR to the multiplex PCR reads. Of about 320,000 distinct CDR3 sequences listed, 65% are singletons. Unsorted whole blood served as the source of blood RNA, and germline DNA was extracted as well.

The chain combines TRBV5-6 with TRBJ2-1; 8 positions match TRBD1. The TCR sequence derives from a man aged 40-49 years with primary liver carcinoma and hepatitis B virus infection. The sample was peripheral blood. The CDR3 DNA reads TGTGCCAGCAGCGCGGACAGGGAGAACAATGAGCAGTTCTTC. Translation: CASSADRENNEQFF.